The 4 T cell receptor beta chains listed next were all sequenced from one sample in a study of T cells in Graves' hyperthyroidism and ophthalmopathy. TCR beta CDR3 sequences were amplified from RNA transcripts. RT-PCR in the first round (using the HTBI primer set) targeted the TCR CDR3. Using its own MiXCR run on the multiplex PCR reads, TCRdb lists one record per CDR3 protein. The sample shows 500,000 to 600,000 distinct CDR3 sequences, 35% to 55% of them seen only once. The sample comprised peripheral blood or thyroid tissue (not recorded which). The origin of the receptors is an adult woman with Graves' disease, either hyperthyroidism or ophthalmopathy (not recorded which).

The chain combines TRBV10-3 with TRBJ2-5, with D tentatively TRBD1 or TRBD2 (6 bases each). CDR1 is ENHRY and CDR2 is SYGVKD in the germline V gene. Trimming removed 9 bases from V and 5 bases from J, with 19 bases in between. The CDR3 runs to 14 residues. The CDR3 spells CAISGEVMMETQYF. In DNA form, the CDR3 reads TGTGCCATATCAGGGGAGGTGATGATGGAGACCCAGTACTTC.

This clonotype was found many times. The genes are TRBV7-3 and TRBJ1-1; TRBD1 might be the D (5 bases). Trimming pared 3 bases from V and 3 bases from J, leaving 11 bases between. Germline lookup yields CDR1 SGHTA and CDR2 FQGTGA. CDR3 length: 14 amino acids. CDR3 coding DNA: TGTGCCAGCAGCTTGACCCAAGGGGACACTGAAGCTTTCTTT. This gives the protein CASSLTQGDTEAFF.

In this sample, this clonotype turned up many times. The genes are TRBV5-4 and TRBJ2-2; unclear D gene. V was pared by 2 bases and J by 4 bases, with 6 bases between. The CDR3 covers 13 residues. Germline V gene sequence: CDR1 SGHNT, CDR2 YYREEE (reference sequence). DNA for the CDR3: TGTGCCAGCAGCTTATTCGGCACCGGGGAGCTGTTTTTT. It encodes CASSLFGTGELFF.

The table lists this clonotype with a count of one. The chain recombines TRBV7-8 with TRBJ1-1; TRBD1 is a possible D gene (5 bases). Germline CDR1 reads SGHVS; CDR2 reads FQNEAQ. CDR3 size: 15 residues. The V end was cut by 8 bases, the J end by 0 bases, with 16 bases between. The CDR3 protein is CASSPRGAMNTEAFF. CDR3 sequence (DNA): TGTGCCAGCTCACCACGCGGGGCCATGAACACTGAAGCTTTCTTT.